A single sample is the source of the 7 T cell receptor beta chains below, sequenced in a study of T cell responses to AZD1222 COVID-19 vaccine. Profiling relied on immunoSEQ multiplex PCR, and the TCRdb table lists in-frame clones only, not all of them. The sample records 150,000 to 200,000 clones, approximately 91% being singletons. Here the sequenced sample was peripheral blood, taken 28 days after the second AZD1222 dose. Source of these receptors: an adult who received the AZD1222 COVID-19 vaccine.

This clone was counted once. J is TRBJ2-6 and V is TRBV6-4; D gene ambiguous. Trimming removed 3 bases at V and 0 bases at J, with 9 bases between. Germline CDR1 and CDR2: MRHNA and SNTAGT. The CDR3 runs 16 residues. CDR3 in amino acids: CASSEGWGSGANVLTF. The CDR3 nucleotides read TGTGCCAGCAGTGAAGGATGGGGCTCTGGGGCCAACGTCCTGACTTTC.

The genes are TRBV2 and TRBJ1-4; 10 bases match TRBD1. Germline CDR1 is SNHLY and CDR2 is FYNNEI. This CDR3 has 15 residues. The V and J ends lost 6 bases and 8 bases, in that order; junction bases with no gene match: 9. This CDR3 is CASRYRTGGREKLFF. The CDR3 bases are TGTGCCAGCAGGTATAGGACAGGGGGAAGAGAAAAACTGTTTTTT.

In its sample, this clone was seen many times. The chain joins TRBV28 to TRBJ1-5, with TRBD1 as a possible D gene (5 bases). The CDR3 has 14 residues. V was shortened by 3 bases and J by 9 bases, with 15 bases between the two germline ends. Germline CDR1 is MDHEN and CDR2 is SYDVKM. The CDR3 DNA is TGTGCCAGCAGTTTTGCCAGACAGATTGCGCCCCAGCATTTT. Protein: CASSFARQIAPQHF.

The V call is TRBV14, the J call TRBJ2-1; 7 bases are a match to TRBD2. Looked up from germline, CDR1 is SGHDN and CDR2 is FVKESK. V lost 4 bases and J lost 9; bases outside the gene matches: 9. This CDR3 is built from 14 residues. The CDR3 nucleotides read TGTGCCAGCAGCCGAGGGGCGCGGGAGCTTGAGCAGTTCTTC. Its protein is CASSRGARELEQFF.

The V call is TRBV18, the J call TRBJ2-3; 8 bases line up with TRBD2. The CDR3 length is 15 residues. V lost 0 bases, J lost 4 bases, and 3 bases stayed unmatched. Germline lookup yields CDR1 KGHSH and CDR2 LQKENI. The CDR3 here is CASSPPAGVSDTQYF. The CDR3, as DNA: TGTGCCAGCTCACCACCAGCGGGGGTTTCAGATACGCAGTATTTT.

The chain links TRBV7-2 to TRBJ2-5; D is undetermined. This CDR3 region has 13 residues. CDR1 is SGHTA, CDR2 FQGNSA, per germline. V was clipped by 5 bases and J by 1 base, with 8 bases between them. Here the CDR3 DNA reads TGTGCCAGCAGCCGACGGATCCAAGAGACCCAGTACTTC. Protein product: CASSRRIQETQYF. The variable domain in full, completed from reference TRBV7-2 and TRBJ2-5, reads GAGVSQSPSNKVTEKGKDVELRCDPISGHTALYWYRQSLGQGLEFLIYFQGNSAPDKSGLPSDRFSAERTGGSVSTLTIQRTQQEDSAVYLCASSRRIQETQYFGPGTRLLVL.

This clone was counted only a few times. The chain employs TRBV19 and TRBJ1-1; D is possibly TRBD1 (5 bases). Germline CDR1 is LNHDA and CDR2 is SQIVND (reference sequence). The length of the CDR3 is 15 residues. V was cut by 6 bases and J by 2 bases, with 16 bases left in between. CDR3 protein: CASSLRGGDNTEAFF. The CDR3 DNA sequence: TGTGCCAGTAGCCTTCGGGGGGGTGATAACACTGAAGCTTTCTTT.